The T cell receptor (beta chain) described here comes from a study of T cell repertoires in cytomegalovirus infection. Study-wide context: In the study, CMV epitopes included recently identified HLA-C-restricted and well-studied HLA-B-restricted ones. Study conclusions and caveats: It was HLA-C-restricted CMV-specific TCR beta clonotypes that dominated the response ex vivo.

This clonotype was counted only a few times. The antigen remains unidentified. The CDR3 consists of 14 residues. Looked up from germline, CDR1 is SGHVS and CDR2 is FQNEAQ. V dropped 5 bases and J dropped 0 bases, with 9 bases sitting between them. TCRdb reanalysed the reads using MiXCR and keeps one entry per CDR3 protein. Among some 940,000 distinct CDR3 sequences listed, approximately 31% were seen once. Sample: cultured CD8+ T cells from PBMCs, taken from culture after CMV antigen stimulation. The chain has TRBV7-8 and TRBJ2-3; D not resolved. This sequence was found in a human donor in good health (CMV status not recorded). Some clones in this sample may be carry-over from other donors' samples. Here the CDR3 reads CASSPHGSTDTQYF. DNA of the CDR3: TGTGCCAGCAGCCCCCATGGTAGCACAGATACGCAGTATTTT.